This T cell receptor (beta chain) was captured by sequencing in a study of regulatory T cells in long-lasting Graves disease (dated by TCRdb to the early 2020s). For the study in its entirety: Patients with newly diagnosed Graves' disease had been on antithyroid drugs for under 3 months. A total of 33 samples were covered by TCR sequencing, comprising some 13 persistent and approximately 20 newly diagnosed Graves' disease patients. The study was conducted in China and was registered as a clinical trial. Patients with persistent Graves' disease were compared with patients with newly diagnosed Graves' disease using TCR sequencing and RNA sequencing of peripheral blood. Findings and caveats that apply to the study as a whole: Persistent Graves' disease patients showed lower TCR Shannon entropy and fewer highly expanded clones than newly diagnosed patients, suggesting clonal expansion. The authors acknowledged the small sample size as a limitation that may reduce accuracy. Only the TCR beta chain was sequenced and analyzed. Only peripheral blood was studied, because thyroid tissue, the primary lesion, was inaccessible. More public clonotypes were shared among persistent patients (roughly 2,900) than among newly diagnosed patients (966).

Receptor libraries were prepared by multiplex PCR. Sequencing took place on an Illumina HiSeq 4000. TCR beta libraries were built with iRepertoire HTBI primers and Arm-PCR amplification of CDR3 regions. Before sequencing, the PCR products went through gel purification. In the authors' own workflow: Across samples, roughly 60 TRBV and 13 to 15 TRBJ segments were identified and used for gene usage analysis of CDR3 amino acid clonotypes. Filtered high-quality paired reads were merged into contigs using COPE and FqMerger. BLAST was used to align contigs to IMGT TRBV, TRBD and TRBJ reference genes, with CDR3 defined following IMGT. Clonotypes above 0.1% frequency were classified as highly expanded clones. Shannon entropy served as the measure of repertoire diversity, while the Gini coefficient captured V-J evenness. Clonotypes shared by more than one individual were considered public. The public reads were reanalyzed by TCRdb: fastp trimming at Q25, MiXCR alignment, in-frame beta chains only. When rows share a CDR3 protein, they turn into one entry using the most common DNA and genes. TCRdb's processing, not the study's, gives the V and J calls here. The sample data list about 560,000 distinct CDR3 sequences, and 16% of these were observed just once. The ten largest make up about 12% of the sample.

The time point label, as the study defines it: newly diagnosed GD, antithyroid drugs for less than 3 months. For both TCR sequencing and RNA sequencing, RNA was extracted from PBMCs in TRIzol. The diagnosis of Graves' disease followed American Thyroid Association guidelines. Patients were recruited from an endocrinology department in Xi'an, China. Each patient gave 9 to 10 milliliters of peripheral blood, collected in an EDTA anticoagulant tube. Ficoll Paque Plus density gradient separation was used to isolate PBMCs, and no further T cell sorting was done. An Agilent 2100 Bioanalyzer and agarose gel were used to check RNA quality, and a NanoDrop 2000 was used to measure RNA concentration. In this sample, this clonotype turned up many times. No antigen is known for it. One base away there is no much larger clone; base qualities are not given. These data also featured in a second study, about T cells in Graves' hyperthyroidism and ophthalmopathy. That second publication adds: A patient counted as having stable Graves' hyperthyroidism if no progression to ophthalmopathy occurred over 18 months of follow-up. Hyperthyroidism patients were newly diagnosed, had a disease duration of under 2 months, and were aged 18 to 65 years. Patients with uncontrolled infections, other autoimmune diseases, pregnancy or lactation were excluded. Diagnoses relied on clinical symptoms, serum thyroxine and TRAb, thyroid ultrasound and orbital computed tomography. For the first round of RT-PCR on the TCR CDR3, the HTBI primer set was used together with the Qiagen OneStep RT-PCR kit. Most expanded thyroid clonotypes (frequency above 0.001) were also detected in blood, a finding suggesting that blood repertoires may reflect thyroid immune responses. A 13 V-J signature model separated ophthalmopathy from stable hyperthyroidism, with just over 85% sensitivity and roughly 81% specificity in cross-validation and 80%/75% in testing. During validation, the model predicted progression to ophthalmopathy a median of about 6.5 months ahead of onset, with almost 71% sensitivity and about 75% specificity. TCR V-J signatures able to tell the groups apart were searched for in a discovery cohort of 90 to 100 patients, of whom over 40 had Graves' ophthalmopathy and about 60 had stable Graves' hyperthyroidism. Prospective prediction of ophthalmopathy was tested in an independent validation cohort of some 20 hyperthyroidism patients and 17 patients who later progressed to ophthalmopathy. The 100 or so discovery patients were randomly split 7:3 into training and test sets. Thyroid tissue and blood T-cell repertoires from several Graves' hyperthyroidism patients were also compared in the study. Following sampling, methimazole starting at 30 mg daily was given to hyperthyroidism patients, and high-dose intravenous methylprednisolone was given to ophthalmopathy patients. Libraries were constructed in a second round of multiplex PCR, after which size selection and purification were performed. Libraries were sequenced paired-end with 100 bp reads on an Illumina HiSeq2000. SOAPnuke was used to process the raw data, with reads discarded if the reads contained adapters or uncalled bases, had a mean Phred below 15, or lacked an exact constant-primer or identifier match. High-quality paired reads were merged using COPE v1.2.5, and each unique nucleotide sequence was defined as a clonotype. MiTCR v1.1 was used to align clonotypes to the IMGT TRBV, TRBD and TRBJ reference segments. The analysis was restricted to V-J combinations with a frequency above 0.0001, which together covered 99% to 99.2% of the repertoires. The TCS score was defined as F50 (clonal expansion) divided by E x V (chaos), with BLOSUM62-based TCRdist calculated between CDR3 peptides within each V-J. Welch's t-statistics and random forest reduced around 520 V-J features to roughly 13, which were used in a naive Bayes classifier (R e1071). Sample size was not statistically predetermined, and investigators were not blinded to group allocation. The paper describes TCR Vbeta CDR3 sequencing of fewer than 150 peripheral blood samples, made up of under 50 ophthalmopathy patients, roughly 72 hyperthyroidism patients and roughly 17 progressor patients.

This sequence originates from a man between 18 and 35 years old with Graves disease. Donor details come from another sample of the same person, matched by shared clones. The sequences come from peripheral blood mononuclear cells (PBMCs), collected at new diagnosis, from a patient treated with antithyroid drugs.

CDR3 region: CSAGDRPNEKLFF. The DNA is TGCAGTGCTGGGGACAGACCAAATGAAAAACTGTTTTTT. Rearrangement joined TRBV20-1 to TRBJ1-4, and 7 junctional nucleotides match TRBD1. CDR1 and CDR2 are drawn from the germline V gene (reference sequence): DFQATT, SNEGSKA. Inclusive of the bounding cysteine and phenylalanine, the CDR3 is 13 residues long. This entry keeps only the CDR3 DNA: 39 bases, framed from base 1. Trimming accounts for 5 bases at V and 5 bases at J, while the number of junction bases matched to no gene is 5.